This TCR beta chain was sequenced in a study of blood T cell repertoires in COVID-19. Study information: The United States, Italy and Spain provided the acute and convalescent COVID-19 samples. PBMCs, B-cell-depleted T cells, or T cells were the source of the cDNA or gDNA that made up the material.

Only in-frame clones appear in the TCRdb table, and some are missing; sequencing was by immunoSEQ multiplex PCR. The profile shows hundreds of thousands of clones, 85% to 90% of them singletons. The V gene lost 3 bases and the J gene lost 2 bases, with 6 bases spanning the gap. Per the germline V gene, CDR1 is MNHEY and CDR2 is SMNVEV (reference sequence). The CDR3 spans 13 residues. This TCR derives from a man between 65 and 85 years old with acute or convalescent COVID-19. V and J are TRBV27 and TRBJ2-3, with D possibly being TRBD2 (5 bases). The sequencing input was peripheral blood. The CDR3 loop reads CASSFGDTDTQYF. The DNA for the CDR3 is TGTGCCAGCAGTTTCGGGGACACAGATACGCAGTATTTT.